This TCR beta chain was identified during a study of post-analysis software for immune sequencing data. The overall study: Recorded subtypes: relapsing-remitting, secondary progressive, progressive-relapsing; some patients unannotated. Study findings and constraints: Five or six TRBV segments appeared more often in patients than in controls, and TRBV5-6, TRBV5-1 and TRBV20-1 were among these.

The CDR3 totals 14 residues. Trimming stripped 0 bases from V and 6 bases from J, with 9 bases between. Germline loops: CDR1 LGHDT, CDR2 YNNKEL (reference sequence). Researchers reported that TCR beta cDNA libraries carried unique molecular identifiers. TCRdb fed the PCR reads into MiXCR, producing one record per CDR3 protein. The repertoire holds approximately 250,000 distinct CDR3 sequences, with about 40% as singletons. About this clonotype: The antigen is unknown.

V gene TRBV3-1 combines with J gene TRBJ1-5; perhaps TRBD1 as D (5 bases). This TCR came from a girl aged 5-17 years with multiple sclerosis. Sequencing input: blood. The CDR3 here is CASSQDYGGQPQHF. CDR3 coding DNA: TGTGCCAGCAGCCAAGATTACGGGGGTCAGCCCCAGCATTTT. The full variable domain, its missing parts supplied by reference TRBV3-1 and TRBJ1-5, is DTAVSQTPKYLVTQMGNDKSIKCEQNLGHDTMYWYKQDSKKFLKIMFSYNNKELIINETVPNRFSPKSPDKAHLNLHINSLELGDSAVYFCASSQDYGGQPQHFGDGTRLSIL.